This T cell receptor beta chain was documented in a study of cytomegalovirus exposure and HLA in healthy donors. Findings and caveats of the study: Per a later analysis, 15,000 to 20,000 TCR beta sequences showed association with HLA alleles at 0.05 false discovery rate. In most subjects, TCR beta sequences reportedly gave accurate predictions of HLA-A and HLA-B alleles. Later analysis placed DRB1 highest and HLA-C lowest in TCR association rates, which differed by HLA locus. The study designated some 180 TCR beta chains cytomegalovirus-associated.

Use of 60 Vbeta and 13 Jbeta primers characterized the PCR. Assay: immunoSEQ multiplex PCR; the TCRdb copy retains only in-frame clones and omits some. The sample holds 150,000 to 200,000 clones, over 75% seen once. CDR3 length equals 14 residues. V was pared by 2 bases and J by 1 base, with 1 base of the junction left unmatched. Germline assignment: CDR1 SEHNR and CDR2 FQNEAQ (reference sequence). Concerning this clone: Its antigen is undetermined.

This clonotype originated in a woman in her forties or fifties in good health and CMV-seronegative. Sequenced sample: PBMCs. The J gene is TRBJ2-7, the V gene TRBV7-9, with TRBD2 matching over 8 bases. The CDR3 DNA reads as TGTGCCAGCAGCTTACGGGGGGGGTCCTACGAGCAGTACTTC. The encoded protein is CASSLRGGSYEQYF.